This TCR beta chain was recovered during a study of T cells in Graves' hyperthyroidism and ophthalmopathy. Uncontrolled infections, other autoimmune diseases, pregnancy or lactation led to exclusion of patients. The diagnoses drew upon clinical symptoms, serum thyroxine and TRAb, thyroid ultrasound and orbital computed tomography. Study findings and constraints: Most thyroid clonotypes expanded above 0.001 appeared in blood too.

From RNA transcripts, TCR beta CDR3 regions were amplified. TCR CDR3 regions were first amplified by RT-PCR with HTBI primers. TCRdb analysed the multiplex PCR reads with MiXCR anew, one entry per CDR3 protein. The sample has hundreds of thousands of distinct CDR3 sequences, less than 25% seen once; the top ten hold roughly 10%. This clonotype was recorded many times. What it binds is unknown. This receptor was identified in a woman under 40 with Graves' ophthalmopathy. Sequences were obtained from blood.

CDR3 residues: CASSSTGAQPQHF. The CDR3 bases are TGTGCCAGCAGTTCGACAGGGGCTCAGCCCCAGCATTTT. V and J are TRBV12-3 or TRBV12-4 and TRBJ1-5, with 8 nucleotides matching TRBD1. Losses at the gene ends were 4 bases for V and 6 bases for J; bases not matched to a gene: 2. The length of the CDR3 is 13 residues.